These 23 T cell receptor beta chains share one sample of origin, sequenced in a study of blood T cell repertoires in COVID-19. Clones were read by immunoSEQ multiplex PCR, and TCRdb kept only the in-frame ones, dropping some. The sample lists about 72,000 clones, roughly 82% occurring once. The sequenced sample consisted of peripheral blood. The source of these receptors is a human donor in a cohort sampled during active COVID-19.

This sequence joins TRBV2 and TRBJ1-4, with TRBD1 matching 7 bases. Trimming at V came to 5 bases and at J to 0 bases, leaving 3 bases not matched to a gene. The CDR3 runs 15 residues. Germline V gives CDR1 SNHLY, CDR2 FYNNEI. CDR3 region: CASSRDSATNEKLFF. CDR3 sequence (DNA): TGTGCCAGCAGTAGGGACAGTGCAACTAATGAAAAACTGTTTTTT. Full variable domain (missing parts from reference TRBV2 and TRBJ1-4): EPEVTQTPSHQVTQMGQEVILRCVPISNHLYFYWYRQILGQKVEFLVSFYNNEISEKSEIFDDQFSVERPDGSNFTLKIRSTKLEDSAMYFCASSRDSATNEKLFFGSGTQLSVL.

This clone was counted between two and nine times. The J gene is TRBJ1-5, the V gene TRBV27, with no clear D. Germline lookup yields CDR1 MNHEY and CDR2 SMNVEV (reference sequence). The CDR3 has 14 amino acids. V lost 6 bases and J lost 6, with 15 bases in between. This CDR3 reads CASSHREGRQPQHF. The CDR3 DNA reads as TGTGCCAGCAGCCATCGGGAAGGGCGTCAGCCCCAGCATTTT.

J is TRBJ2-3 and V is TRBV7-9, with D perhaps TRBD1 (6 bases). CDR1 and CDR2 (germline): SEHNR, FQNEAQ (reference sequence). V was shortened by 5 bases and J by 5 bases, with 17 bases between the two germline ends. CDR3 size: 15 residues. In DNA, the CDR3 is TGTGCCAGCAGCCTAACGACAGGCCGCAAAGATACGCAGTATTTT. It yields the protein CASSLTTGRKDTQYF.

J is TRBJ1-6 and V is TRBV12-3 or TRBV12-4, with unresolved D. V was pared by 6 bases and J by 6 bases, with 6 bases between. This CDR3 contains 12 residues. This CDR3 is CASSLTNSPLHF. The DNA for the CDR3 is TGTGCCAGCAGCCTAACTAATTCACCCCTCCACTTT.

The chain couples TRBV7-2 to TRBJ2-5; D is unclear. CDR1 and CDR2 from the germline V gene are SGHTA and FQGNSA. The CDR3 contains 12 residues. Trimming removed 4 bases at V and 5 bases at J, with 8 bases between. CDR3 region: CASSSTRETQYF. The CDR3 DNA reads TGTGCCAGCAGCTCCACCCGGGAGACCCAGTACTTC.

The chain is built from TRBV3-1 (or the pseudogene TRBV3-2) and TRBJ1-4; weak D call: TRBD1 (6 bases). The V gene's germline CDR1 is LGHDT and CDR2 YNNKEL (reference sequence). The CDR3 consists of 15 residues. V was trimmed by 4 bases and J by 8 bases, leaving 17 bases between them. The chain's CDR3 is CASSPAPPRGEKLFF. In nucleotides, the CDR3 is TGTGCCAGCAGCCCCGCTCCCCCCAGGGGCGAAAAACTGTTTTTT.

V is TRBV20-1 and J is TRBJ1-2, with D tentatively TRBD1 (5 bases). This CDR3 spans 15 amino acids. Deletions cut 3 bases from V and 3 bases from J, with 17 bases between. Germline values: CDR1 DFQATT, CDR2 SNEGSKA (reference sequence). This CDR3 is CSASQFGAWDYGYTF. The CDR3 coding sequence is TGCAGTGCTAGTCAGTTTGGGGCATGGGACTATGGCTACACCTTC.

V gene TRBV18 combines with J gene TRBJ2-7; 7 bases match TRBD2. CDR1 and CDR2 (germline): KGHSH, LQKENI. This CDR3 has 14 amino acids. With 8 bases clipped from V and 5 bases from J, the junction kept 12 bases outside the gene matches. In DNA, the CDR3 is TGTGCCAGCCTCACCACGGGGGGAGATAACGAGCAGTACTTC. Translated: CASLTTGGDNEQYF. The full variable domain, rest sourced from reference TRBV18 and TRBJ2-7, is NAGVMQNPRHLVRRRGQEARLRCSPMKGHSHVYWYRQLPEEGLKFMVYLQKENIIDESGMPKERFSAEFPKEGPSILRIQQVVRGDSAAYFCASLTTGGDNEQYFGPGTRLTVT.

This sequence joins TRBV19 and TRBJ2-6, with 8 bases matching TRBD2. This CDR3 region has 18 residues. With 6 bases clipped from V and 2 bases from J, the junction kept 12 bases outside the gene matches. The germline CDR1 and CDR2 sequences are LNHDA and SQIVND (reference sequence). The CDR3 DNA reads TGTGCCAGTAGCCCCTCGGGACTAGGAGTGACTGGGGCCAACGTCCTGACTTTC. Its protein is CASSPSGLGVTGANVLTF.

CDR3 residues: CASSLQSTDTQYF. In DNA form, the CDR3 reads TGCGCCAGCAGCTTGCAGAGCACAGATACGCAGTATTTT. The rearrangement joins TRBV5-1 to TRBJ2-3; D unclear. Germline lookup yields CDR1 SGHRS and CDR2 YFSETQ. The CDR3 loop spans 13 amino acids. V dropped 1 base and J dropped 0 bases, with 3 bases sitting between them. Variable domain in full (rest from reference TRBV5-1 and TRBJ2-3): KAGVTQTPRYLIKTRGQQVTLSCSPISGHRSVSWYQQTPGQGLQFLFEYFSETQRNKGNFPGRFSGRQFSNSRSEMNVSTLELGDSALYLCASSLQSTDTQYFGPGTRLTVL.

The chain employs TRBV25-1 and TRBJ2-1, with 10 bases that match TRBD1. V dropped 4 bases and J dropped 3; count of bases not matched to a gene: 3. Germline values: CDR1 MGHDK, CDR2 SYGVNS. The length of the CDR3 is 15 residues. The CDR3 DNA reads TGTGCCAGCAGTGGCGGACAGGGGGACTACAATGAGCAGTTCTTC. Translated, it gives CASSGGQGDYNEQFF.

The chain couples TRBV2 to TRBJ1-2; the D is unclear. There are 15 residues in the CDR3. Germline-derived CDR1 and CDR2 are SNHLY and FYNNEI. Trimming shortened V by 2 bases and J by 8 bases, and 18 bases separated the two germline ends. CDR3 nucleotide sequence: TGTGCCAGCAGTGAACAAGGAGGTCACCCTCGGGGCTACACCTTC. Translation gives CASSEQGGHPRGYTF.

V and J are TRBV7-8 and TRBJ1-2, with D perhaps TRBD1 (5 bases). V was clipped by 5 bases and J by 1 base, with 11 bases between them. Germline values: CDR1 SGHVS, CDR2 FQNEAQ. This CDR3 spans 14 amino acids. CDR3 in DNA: TGTGCCAGCAGCATCAGGGAATTTAACTATGGCTACACCTTC. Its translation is CASSIREFNYGYTF.

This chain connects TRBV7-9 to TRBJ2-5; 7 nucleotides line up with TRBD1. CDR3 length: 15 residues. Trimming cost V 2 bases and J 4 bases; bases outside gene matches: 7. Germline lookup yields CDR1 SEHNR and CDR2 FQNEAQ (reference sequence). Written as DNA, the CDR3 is TGTGCCAGCAGCTTAAACTTGGGGACAGCAGAGACCCAGTACTTC. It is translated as CASSLNLGTAETQYF.

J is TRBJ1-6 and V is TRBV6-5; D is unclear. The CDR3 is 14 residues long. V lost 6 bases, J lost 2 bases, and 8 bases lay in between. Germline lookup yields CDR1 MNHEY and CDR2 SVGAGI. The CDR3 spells CASRMEAYNSPLHF. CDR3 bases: TGTGCCAGCAGGATGGAGGCCTATAATTCACCCCTCCACTTT.

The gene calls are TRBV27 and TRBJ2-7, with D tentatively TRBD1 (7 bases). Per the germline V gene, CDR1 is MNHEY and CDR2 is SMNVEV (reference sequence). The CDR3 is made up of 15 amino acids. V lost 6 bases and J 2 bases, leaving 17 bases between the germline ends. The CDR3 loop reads CASRGGGGRAYEQYF. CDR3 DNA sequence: TGTGCCAGCAGAGGAGGGGGCGGTAGGGCCTACGAGCAGTACTTC.

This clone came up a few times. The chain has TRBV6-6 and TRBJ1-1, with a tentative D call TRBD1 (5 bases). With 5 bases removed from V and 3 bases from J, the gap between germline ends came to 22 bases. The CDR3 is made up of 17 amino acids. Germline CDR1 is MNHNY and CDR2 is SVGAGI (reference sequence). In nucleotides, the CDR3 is TGTGCCAGCAGTCACCGACAGAGCAGAGGGAGGGACACTGAAGCTTTCTTT. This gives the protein CASSHRQSRGRDTEAFF.

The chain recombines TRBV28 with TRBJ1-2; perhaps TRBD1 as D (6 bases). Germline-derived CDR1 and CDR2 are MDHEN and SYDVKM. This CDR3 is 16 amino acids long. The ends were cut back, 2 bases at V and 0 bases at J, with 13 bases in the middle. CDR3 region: CASSLIRDIANYGYTF. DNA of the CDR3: TGTGCCAGCAGTTTAATCCGGGACATAGCTAACTATGGCTACACCTTC.

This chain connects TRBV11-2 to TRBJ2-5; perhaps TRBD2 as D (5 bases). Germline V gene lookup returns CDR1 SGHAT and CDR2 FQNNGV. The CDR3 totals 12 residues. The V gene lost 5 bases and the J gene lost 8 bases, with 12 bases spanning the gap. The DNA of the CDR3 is TGTGCCAGCAGCACCGTGAGGGAAACCCAGTACTTC. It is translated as CASSTVRETQYF.

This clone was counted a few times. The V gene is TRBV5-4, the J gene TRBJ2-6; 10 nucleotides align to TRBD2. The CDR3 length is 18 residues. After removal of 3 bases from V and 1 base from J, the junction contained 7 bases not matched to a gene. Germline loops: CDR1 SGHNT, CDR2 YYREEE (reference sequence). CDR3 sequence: CASSSVAGGSSGANVLTF. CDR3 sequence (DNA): TGTGCCAGCAGCTCCGTAGCGGGGGGAAGTTCTGGGGCCAACGTCCTGACTTTC.

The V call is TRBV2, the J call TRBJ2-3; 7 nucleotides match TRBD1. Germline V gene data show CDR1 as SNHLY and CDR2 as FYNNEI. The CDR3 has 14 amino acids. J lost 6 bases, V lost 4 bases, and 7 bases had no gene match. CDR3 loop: CASSGQGGWDTQYF. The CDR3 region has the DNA TGTGCCAGCAGTGGACAGGGTGGTTGGGATACGCAGTATTTT.

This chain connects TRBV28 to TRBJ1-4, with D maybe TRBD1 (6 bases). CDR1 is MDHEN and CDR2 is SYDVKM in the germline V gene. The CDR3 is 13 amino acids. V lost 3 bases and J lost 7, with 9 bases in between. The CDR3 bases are TGTGCCAGCAGTTTCGTCAGGGGTGAAAAACTGTTTTTT. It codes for CASSFVRGEKLFF.

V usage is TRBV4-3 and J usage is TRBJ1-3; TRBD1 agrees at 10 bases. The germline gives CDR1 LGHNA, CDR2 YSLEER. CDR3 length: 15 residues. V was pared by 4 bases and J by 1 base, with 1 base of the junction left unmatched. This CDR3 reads CASSRDRGSGNTIYF. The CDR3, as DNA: TGCGCCAGCAGCCGGGACAGGGGTTCTGGAAACACCATATATTTT.